The sequence of this TCR beta chain was determined in a study of cytomegalovirus exposure and HLA in healthy donors. Study conclusions and caveats: Follow-up analysis later connected one missense variant in DCLRE1C with trimming of TCR beta V- and J-genes. Available immune exposure information covered CMV serostatus only. Equally common other TCR beta chains were less clonally expanded than HLA-associated ones, a later analysis found. In presence/absence analyses, roughly uniform sequencing depth across donors was assumed.

Comment on this clone: Its cognate antigen is unknown.

This CDR3 is built from 13 residues. Germline V lookup: CDR1 MNHEY, CDR2 SMNVEV (reference sequence). V lost 1 base, J lost 0 bases, and 4 bases lay in between. The study ran its PCR with 60 Vbeta and 13 Jbeta primers. This table comes from immunoSEQ multiplex PCR, and its TCRdb copy is limited to in-frame clones, with some not included. The sample has 150,000 or so clones; 80% are singletons. The TCR sequence derives from a man between 25 and 39 years old in good health and CMV-seropositive. Sequencing was carried out using PBMCs. V and J are TRBV27 and TRBJ2-7; D unclear. CDR3 region: CASSLYYSYEQYF. CDR3 nucleotides: TGTGCCAGCAGTTTATACTACTCCTACGAGCAGTACTTC.